This T cell receptor beta chain was profiled in a study of cytomegalovirus exposure and HLA in healthy donors. Study results and limitations: The study reported that TCR beta sequences accurately predicted HLA-A and HLA-B alleles in most subjects. Sequencing likely caused a cluster of highly shared sequence variants.

A word on this clone: Its target is not known.

PCR involved 60 Vbeta and 13 Jbeta primers. The method was immunoSEQ multiplex PCR; TCRdb's version includes in-frame clones alone and lacks a portion of them. Altogether approximately 140,000 clones are present, around 80% being singletons, with the ten largest covering 6.8%. V trimming: 4 bases; J trimming: 1 base; junction bases outside the gene matches: 3. The CDR3 consists of 15 residues. Germline V gene lookup returns CDR1 SGHRS and CDR2 YFSETQ. The TCR comes from a man between 35 and 55 years old in good health and CMV-seropositive. V gene TRBV5-1 combines with J gene TRBJ1-4; 8 bases are a match to TRBD1. Sequences were obtained from PBMCs. CDR3 sequence reads: CASSRTGLTNEKLFF. The CDR3 nucleotides read TGCGCCAGCAGCAGGACAGGGCTAACTAATGAAAAACTGTTTTTT.